The sample holds many counts of the clone carrying this T cell receptor beta chain. Deletions cut 8 bases from V and 4 bases from J, with 15 bases between. Germline V gene lookup returns CDR1 DFQATT and CDR2 SNEGSKA (reference sequence). CDR3 length: 13 amino acids. This sample is part of a study of T cells after yellow fever vaccination. TCRdb analysed the 5' RACE reads with MiXCR anew, one entry per CDR3 protein. This sample has approximately 150,000 distinct CDR3 sequences; 7.7% occur once, and the top ten carry under 0.85%. Sequencing was performed on CD4+ T cells sorted from PBMCs, taken 5 days after the yellow fever booster vaccination. The source is a man in his thirties or forties who received the YFV17D yellow fever vaccine. This rearrangement joins TRBV20-1 to TRBJ2-1; maybe TRBD2 (6 bases). For the CDR3, the DNA is TGCAGTCTCGCCCGGGACTCGTACAATGAGCAGTTCTTC. Translated: CSLARDSYNEQFF.